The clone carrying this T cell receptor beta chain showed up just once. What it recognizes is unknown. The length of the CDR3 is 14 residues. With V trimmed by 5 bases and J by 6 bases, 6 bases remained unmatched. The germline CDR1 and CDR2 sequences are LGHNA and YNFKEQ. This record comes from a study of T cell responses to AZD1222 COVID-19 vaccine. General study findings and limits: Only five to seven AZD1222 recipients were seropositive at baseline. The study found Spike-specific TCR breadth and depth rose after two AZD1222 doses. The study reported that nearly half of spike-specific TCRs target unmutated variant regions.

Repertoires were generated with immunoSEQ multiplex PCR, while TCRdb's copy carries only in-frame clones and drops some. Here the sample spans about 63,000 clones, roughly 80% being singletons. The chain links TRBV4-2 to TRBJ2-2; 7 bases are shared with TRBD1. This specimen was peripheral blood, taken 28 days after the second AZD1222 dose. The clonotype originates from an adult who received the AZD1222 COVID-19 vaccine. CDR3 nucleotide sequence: TGTGCCAGCAGCGGAAGACAGGGATCCGGGGAGCTGTTTTTT. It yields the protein CASSGRQGSGELFF.